This TCR beta chain was captured by sequencing in a study of T cell responses to AZD1222 COVID-19 vaccine. TCRdb's table, derived via immunoSEQ multiplex PCR, lists solely in-frame clones and lacks some. Among about 120,000 clones, roughly 90% were seen once, and the ten largest hold 1.1%. On this clone itself: As yet, its antigen is unknown.

The study, taken as a whole, reports: Clonal diversity may have been underestimated in mostly white British donors. CD4 TCRs linked to vaccination spanned spike, dominating at 160-218 and 743-854.

The specimen comprised peripheral blood, sampled on day 0 of AZD1222 vaccination. This receptor was taken from an adult in good health.

The CDR3 DNA reads as TGCGCCAGCAGCCAAAGGGTTCGGGAGACCCAGTACTTC. Protein product: CASSQRVRETQYF. J is TRBJ2-5 and V is TRBV4-1; D not resolved. The V and J ends lost 2 bases and 5 bases respectively, with 9 bases between them. The V gene's germline CDR1 is MGHRA and CDR2 YSYEKL. The CDR3 has 13 residues.